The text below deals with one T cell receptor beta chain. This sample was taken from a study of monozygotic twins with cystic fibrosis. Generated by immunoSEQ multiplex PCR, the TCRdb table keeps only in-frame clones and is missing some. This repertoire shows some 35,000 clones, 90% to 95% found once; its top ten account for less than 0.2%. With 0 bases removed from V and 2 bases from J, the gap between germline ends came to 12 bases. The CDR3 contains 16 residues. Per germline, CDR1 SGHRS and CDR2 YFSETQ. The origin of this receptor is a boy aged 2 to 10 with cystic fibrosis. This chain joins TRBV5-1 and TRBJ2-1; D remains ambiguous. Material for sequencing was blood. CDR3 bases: TGCGCCAGCAGCTTGGCCTTTGGGGAACCCTACAATGAGCAGTTCTTC. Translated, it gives CASSLAFGEPYNEQFF.